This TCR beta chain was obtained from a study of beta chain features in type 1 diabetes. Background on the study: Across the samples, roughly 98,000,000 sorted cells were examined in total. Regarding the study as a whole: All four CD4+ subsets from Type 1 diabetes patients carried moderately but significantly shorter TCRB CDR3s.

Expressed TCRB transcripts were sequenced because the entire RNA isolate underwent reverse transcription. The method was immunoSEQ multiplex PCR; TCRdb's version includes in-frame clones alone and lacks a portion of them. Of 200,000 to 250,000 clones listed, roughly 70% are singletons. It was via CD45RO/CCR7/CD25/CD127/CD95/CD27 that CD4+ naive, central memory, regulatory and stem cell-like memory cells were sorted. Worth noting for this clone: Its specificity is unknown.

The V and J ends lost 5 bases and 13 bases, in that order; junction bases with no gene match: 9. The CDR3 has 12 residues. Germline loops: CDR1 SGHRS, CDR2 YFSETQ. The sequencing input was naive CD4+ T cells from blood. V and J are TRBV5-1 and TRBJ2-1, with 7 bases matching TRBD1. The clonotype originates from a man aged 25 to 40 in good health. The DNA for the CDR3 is TGCGCCAGCAGAGAACCGACAGGGAGCCAGTTCTTC. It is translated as CASREPTGSQFF.